This T cell receptor beta chain was obtained from a study of blood T cell repertoires in COVID-19. Looking at the study overall: The United States, Italy and Spain supplied acute and convalescent COVID-19 samples. PBMCs, B-cell-depleted T cells, or T cells provided the cDNA or gDNA that made up the material.

Under the authors' procedure: Researchers report that nucleated cell counts were estimated from reference gene primer amplification. Assay used: immunoSEQ multiplex PCR; TCRdb lists only in-frame clones, some missing. V and J calls and clone size are given by that table; D and trimming were obtained from the DNA. Found here are about 210,000 clones, around four fifths of them singletons; the top ten hold about 2.7%. V shed 0 bases and J 4 bases; nucleotides not matched to a gene: 5. Looked up from germline, CDR1 is MNHEY and CDR2 is SVGEGT. The CDR3 runs to 15 residues. The receptor was derived from a woman aged 40 to 49 with active or convalescent COVID-19. Sequencing was done on a sample of peripheral blood. The chain combines TRBV6-2 or TRBV6-3 with TRBJ1-1; TRBD1 agrees at 7 bases. In DNA, the CDR3 is TGTGCCAGCAGTTACTCAGGACAGGCGGCCACTGAAGCTTTCTTT. This translates into CASSYSGQAATEAFF.